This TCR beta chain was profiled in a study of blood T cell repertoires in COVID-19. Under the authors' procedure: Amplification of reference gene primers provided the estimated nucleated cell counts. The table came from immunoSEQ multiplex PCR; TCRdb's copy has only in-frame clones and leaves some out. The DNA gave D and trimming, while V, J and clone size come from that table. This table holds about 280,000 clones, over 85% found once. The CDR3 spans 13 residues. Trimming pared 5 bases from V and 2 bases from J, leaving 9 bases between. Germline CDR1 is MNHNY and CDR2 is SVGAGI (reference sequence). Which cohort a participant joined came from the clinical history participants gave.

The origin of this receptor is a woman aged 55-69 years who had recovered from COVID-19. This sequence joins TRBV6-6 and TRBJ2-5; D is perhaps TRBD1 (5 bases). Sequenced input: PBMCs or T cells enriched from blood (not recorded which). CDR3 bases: TGTGCCAGCAGTCCGCGACAGCAAGAGACCCAGTACTTC. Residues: CASSPRQQETQYF.